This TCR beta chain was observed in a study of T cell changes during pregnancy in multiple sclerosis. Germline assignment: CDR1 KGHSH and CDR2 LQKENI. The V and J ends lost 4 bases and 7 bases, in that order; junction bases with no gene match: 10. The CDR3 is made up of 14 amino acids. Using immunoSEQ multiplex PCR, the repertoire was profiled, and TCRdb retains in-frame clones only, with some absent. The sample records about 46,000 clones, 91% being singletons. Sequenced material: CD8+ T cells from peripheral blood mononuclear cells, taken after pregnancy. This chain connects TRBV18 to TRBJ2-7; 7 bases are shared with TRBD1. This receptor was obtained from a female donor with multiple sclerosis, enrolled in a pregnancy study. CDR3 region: CASSRGQELSEQYF. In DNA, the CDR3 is TGTGCCAGCTCACGAGGACAGGAGTTAAGTGAGCAGTACTTC.